The 25 T cell receptor beta chains below come from one sample, sequenced in a study of CD8+ T cells in alopecia areata (dated by TCRdb to 2017 to 2018). The library was generated by the immunoSEQ multiplex PCR assay. RNA was extracted from all samples and reverse transcribed into cDNA, which served as template for TCR sequencing. This immuneACCESS table, as held by TCRdb, lists in-frame sequences with V and J called but not all clones. Of the missing ones, under half trace to an unresolved V gene in checked studies; the others have no known cause. The table for this sample lists 130,000 to 150,000 clones; 40% to 55% of them were counted only once. 0.8% to 1% of the sample is in the top ten clones. Explained via the paper, the time point label denotes: baseline before oral tofacitinib. The sequenced sample was CD4+ T cells sorted from blood, obtained at week 0. These receptors were taken from a human donor with alopecia areata.

The rearrangement uses TRBV7-2 and TRBJ2-5; maybe TRBD2 (5 bases). Trimming cost V 1 base and J 4 bases, with 13 bases left between them. The CDR3 sequence is 15 residues long. Germline CDR1 is SGHTA and CDR2 is FQGNSA. The CDR3 here is CASSLGLGVGETQYF. CDR3 bases: TGTGCCAGCAGCTTAGGGTTGGGAGTTGGAGAGACCCAGTACTTC.

The chain recombines TRBV10-3 with TRBJ1-1; D is ambiguous. The CDR3 is made up of 16 amino acids. Per the germline V gene, CDR1 is ENHRY and CDR2 is SYGVKD. Trimming removed 4 bases at V and 1 base at J, with 16 bases between. CDR3 in DNA: TGTGCCATCAGTGCGGGCCCTCTCAGGAAGAACACTGAAGCTTTCTTT. It encodes CAISAGPLRKNTEAFF.

This clone is a singleton in its sample. The gene calls are TRBV7-2 and TRBJ2-7, with D tentatively TRBD2 (6 bases). V shed 1 base and J shed 0 bases, with 10 bases lying between them. The CDR3 runs to 15 residues. From germline, CDR1 is SGHTA and CDR2 FQGNSA. The CDR3: CASSLVGTASYEQYF. In DNA form, the CDR3 reads TGTGCCAGCAGCTTAGTTGGGACTGCCTCCTACGAGCAGTACTTC.

The chain couples TRBV6-5 to TRBJ2-7; D call uncertain. Per germline, CDR1 MNHEY and CDR2 SVGAGI. The CDR3 loop spans 11 amino acids. Trimming removed 8 bases at V and 1 base at J, with 6 bases between. The CDR3 region is CASQNSYEQYF. CDR3 in DNA: TGTGCCAGCCAAAATTCCTACGAGCAGTACTTC.

The chain joins TRBV30 to TRBJ2-3; 7 bases line up with TRBD2. Trimming removed 8 bases from V and 2 bases from J; junction bases left unmatched: 10. The CDR3 is made up of 14 amino acids. Germline V CDR1 and CDR2: GTSNPN, SVGIG (reference sequence). This CDR3 is CAGLLGGTTDTQYF. CDR3 nucleotide sequence: TGTGCCGGACTTTTGGGGGGGACCACAGATACGCAGTATTTT.

The genes are TRBV4-3 and TRBJ2-5; no firm D call. Germline lookup yields CDR1 LGHNA and CDR2 YSLEER. V was pared by 8 bases and J by 4 bases, with 14 bases between. This CDR3 region has 13 residues. The CDR3 reads CASSKRALETQYF. In DNA, the CDR3 is TGCGCCAGCTCAAAACGAGCGTTAGAGACCCAGTACTTC.

This clone has more than one count but fewer than ten. The V and J genes are TRBV30 and TRBJ1-1; D ambiguous. Germline lookup yields CDR1 GTSNPN and CDR2 SVGIG (reference sequence). The length of the CDR3 is 13 residues. V lost 0 bases and J lost 1, with 6 bases in between. The CDR3 sequence: CAWSVTTNTEAFF. DNA of the CDR3: TGTGCCTGGAGTGTCACCACGAACACTGAAGCTTTCTTT.

This clone was seen a handful of times. The chain combines TRBV9 with TRBJ2-1; 11 bases map to TRBD2. Germline assignment: CDR1 SGDLS and CDR2 YYNGEE. The CDR3 is 17 residues long. The ends lost 3 bases at V and 5 bases at J; junction bases unmatched: 10. DNA of the CDR3: TGTGCCAGCAGCGCCTATAGTGTAGCGGGAGGGCACAATGAGCAGTTCTTC. Protein sequence: CASSAYSVAGGHNEQFF. The full variable domain, completed using reference TRBV9 and TRBJ2-1, is DSGVTQTPKHLITATGQRVTLRCSPRSGDLSVYWYQQSLDQGLQFLIQYYNGEERAKGNILERFSAQQFPDLHSELNLSSLELGDSALYFCASSAYSVAGGHNEQFFGPGTRLTVL.

This clone came up a few times. V and J are TRBV29-1 and TRBJ1-2; D uncertain. CDR1 and CDR2 from the germline V gene are SQVTM and ANQGSEA. V was clipped by 5 bases and J by 14 bases, with 15 bases between them. This CDR3 spans 10 amino acids. The CDR3 nucleotides are TGCAGCGTTCTACCGGCCGCGGATACCTTC. Protein sequence: CSVLPAADTF.

This chain joins TRBV7-2 and TRBJ2-7; 10 bases match TRBD1. Germline lookup yields CDR1 SGHTA and CDR2 FQGNSA. The CDR3 runs to 14 residues. After removal of 5 bases from V and 6 bases from J, the junction contained 7 bases not matched to a gene. This chain's CDR3 is CASSKDRGRFEQYF. The DNA for the CDR3 is TGTGCCAGCAGCAAAGACAGGGGGCGATTCGAGCAGTACTTC.

The V gene is TRBV28, the J gene TRBJ1-5; D might be TRBD1 (6 bases). Germline V CDR1 and CDR2: MDHEN, SYDVKM. Trimming shortened V by 4 bases and J by 2 bases, and 9 bases separated the two germline ends. The CDR3 is made up of 14 amino acids. The CDR3 here is CASSSRGGNQPQHF. The CDR3 DNA reads as TGTGCCAGCAGTTCCAGGGGTGGCAATCAGCCCCAGCATTTT.

A few counts support this clone. This chain links TRBV23-1 with TRBJ1-3; weak D call: TRBD1 (5 bases). TRBV23-1 is an ORF; its function is uncertain. V was cut by 8 bases and J by 11 bases, with 25 bases left in between. This CDR3 spans 15 amino acids. CDR3 in amino acids: CASGTRDWVMGPIYF. The CDR3 region has the DNA TGCGCCAGCGGTACCAGGGACTGGGTAATGGGACCCATATATTTT.

This clone was picked up a small number of times. The chain links TRBV30 to TRBJ1-5; 8 bases are a match to TRBD1. CDR1 and CDR2 (germline): GTSNPN, SVGIG (reference sequence). Trimming took 2 bases from V and 7 from J; bases not matched to a gene: 13. The CDR3 sequence is 16 residues long. Here the CDR3 reads CAWSPTQTGAKQPQHF. In DNA form, the CDR3 reads TGTGCCTGGAGTCCCACCCAGACAGGGGCGAAGCAGCCCCAGCATTTT.

This chain links TRBV7-8 with TRBJ2-6, with D tentatively TRBD1 (6 bases). The CDR3 is 18 amino acids. Germline CDR1 reads SGHVS; CDR2 reads FQNEAQ. Trimming left V 5 bases short and J 0 bases short, with 17 bases between. This CDR3 reads CASSARGDRSSGANVLTF. CDR3 bases: TGTGCCAGCAGCGCCAGGGGCGACAGGAGCTCTGGGGCCAACGTCCTGACTTTC.

This clone was found once. The chain links TRBV6-5 to TRBJ2-6; D remains unclear. The CDR3 is 13 residues long. CDR1 and CDR2 from the germline V gene are MNHEY and SVGAGI. Trimming took off 5 bases at V and 3 bases at J, with 5 bases between the two ends. CDR3 region: CASSGDGANVLTF. The CDR3 bases are TGTGCCAGCAGTGGGGATGGGGCCAACGTCCTGACTTTC.

The chain joins TRBV29-1 to TRBJ2-3; D possibly corresponds to TRBD1 (5 bases). The CDR3 has 12 amino acids. Trimming took off 6 bases at V and 7 bases at J, with 14 bases between the two ends. CDR1 and CDR2 (germline): SQVTM, ANQGSEA. The CDR3: CSVETDRNTQYF. DNA of the CDR3: TGCAGCGTCGAGACAGACAGAAATACGCAGTATTTT.

DNA for the CDR3: TGTGCCAGCAGCTTAGCCGGATGGACAGATACGCAGTATTTT. As protein: CASSLAGWTDTQYF. The rearrangement links TRBV7-2 to TRBJ2-3; no firm D call. CDR3 length: 14 residues. From germline, CDR1 is SGHTA and CDR2 FQGNSA. V gave up 0 bases and J gave up 3 bases, with 7 bases separating them.

The chain recombines TRBV30 with TRBJ2-2; no clear D gene. The CDR3 length is 16 residues. CDR1 is GTSNPN, CDR2 SVGIG, per germline (reference sequence). Trimming shortened V by 0 bases and J by 0 bases, and 11 bases separated the two germline ends. The CDR3 loop is CAWSVAGAANTGELFF. CDR3 bases: TGTGCCTGGAGTGTGGCAGGTGCTGCGAACACCGGGGAGCTGTTTTTT.

The J gene is TRBJ2-7, the V gene TRBV2; the D gene is possibly TRBD2 (6 bases). The V and J ends lost 6 bases and 10 bases respectively, with 13 bases between them. This CDR3 spans 11 amino acids. Germline CDR1 reads SNHLY; CDR2 reads FYNNEI. CDR3: CASSDTAGQYF. DNA for the CDR3: TGTGCCAGCAGCGACACAGCGGGTCAGTACTTC.

This clone was seen a few times. CDR3 sequence reads: CASSEIRRNTDTQYF. DNA of the CDR3: TGTGCCAGCAGTGAAATTAGACGAAACACAGATACGCAGTATTTT. The genes are TRBV2 and TRBJ2-3, with D hard to call. This CDR3 comprises 15 residues. V lost 2 bases, J lost 2 bases, and 11 bases lay in between. Germline V gene lookup returns CDR1 SNHLY and CDR2 FYNNEI.

This chain connects TRBV10-3 to TRBJ2-5, with D perhaps matching TRBD2 (6 bases). This CDR3 comprises 14 residues. V was shortened by 0 bases and J by 4 bases, with 9 bases between the two germline ends. Germline assignment: CDR1 ENHRY and CDR2 SYGVKD. The CDR3 DNA sequence: TGTGCCATCAGTGAGTCGGAGGGAGTAGAGACCCAGTACTTC. Its protein product is CAISESEGVETQYF.

In this sample, this clone turned up many times. The chain has TRBV23-1 and TRBJ1-1; D is unclear. TRBV23-1 carries the ORF label, with uncertain function. Between the trimmed V and J ends, which lost 2 bases and 10 bases, there was a span of 8 bases. The length of the CDR3 is 11 residues. Here the CDR3 reads CASSQRHRAFF. The DNA of the CDR3 is TGCGCCAGCAGTCAAAGACACCGAGCTTTCTTT.

The chain carries TRBV9 and TRBJ1-3; D not resolved. Germline CDR1 SGDLS, CDR2 YYNGEE. The V end lost 0 bases, the J end lost 1 base, and 8 bases lay between the germline ends. The CDR3 length is 15 residues. The CDR3 coding sequence is TGTGCCAGCAGCGTAGGGGCAGGATCTGGAAACACCATATATTTT. Residues: CASSVGAGSGNTIYF.

This clone was seen a handful of times. At one end, the junction sequence differs from germline, possibly due to a read error. This chain connects TRBV19 to TRBJ2-5; D possibly uses TRBD1 or TRBD2 (5 bases each). Germline V gene lookup returns CDR1 LNHDA and CDR2 SQIVND (reference sequence). CDR3 length: 13 amino acids. The CDR3 region has the DNA TGTGCCAGCAGTAAAGGGACGGGCGAGACCCAGTACTTC. Protein sequence: CASSKGTGETQYF.

This clone was detected a few times. This chain joins TRBV29-1 and TRBJ1-1; D is uncertain. Per the germline V gene, CDR1 is SQVTM and CDR2 is ANQGSEA. The CDR3 extends over 11 amino acids. The V end was cut by 5 bases, the J end by 10 bases, with 14 bases between. CDR3: CSVNSGRGAFF. In DNA, the CDR3 is TGCAGCGTTAATTCCGGTCGGGGAGCTTTCTTT.